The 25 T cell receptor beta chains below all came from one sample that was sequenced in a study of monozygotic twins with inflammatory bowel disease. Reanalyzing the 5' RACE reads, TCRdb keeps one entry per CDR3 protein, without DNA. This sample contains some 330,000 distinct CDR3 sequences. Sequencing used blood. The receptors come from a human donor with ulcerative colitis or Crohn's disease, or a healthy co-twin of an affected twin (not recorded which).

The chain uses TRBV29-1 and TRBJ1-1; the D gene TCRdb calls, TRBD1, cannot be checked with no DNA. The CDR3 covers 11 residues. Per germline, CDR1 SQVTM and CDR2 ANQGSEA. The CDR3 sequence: CSVVRGNEAFF. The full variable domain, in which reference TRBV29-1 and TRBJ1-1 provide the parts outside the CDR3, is SAVISQKPSRDICQRGTSLTIQCQVDSQVTMMFWYRQQPGQSLTLIATANQGSEATYESGFVIDKFPISRPNLTFSTLTVSNMSPEDSSIYLCSVVRGNEAFFGQGTRLTVV.

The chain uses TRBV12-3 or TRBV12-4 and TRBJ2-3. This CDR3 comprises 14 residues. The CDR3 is CASSFFVGTDTQYF.

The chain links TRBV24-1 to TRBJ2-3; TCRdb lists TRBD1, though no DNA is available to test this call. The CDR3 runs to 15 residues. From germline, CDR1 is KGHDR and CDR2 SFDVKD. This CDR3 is CATSATGGRKGTQYF.

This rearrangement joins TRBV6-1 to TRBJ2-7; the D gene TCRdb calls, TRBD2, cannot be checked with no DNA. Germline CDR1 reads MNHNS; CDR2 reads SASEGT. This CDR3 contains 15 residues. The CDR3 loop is CASTSGGTPNYEQYF.

CDR3: CASSYKYLGNQPQHF. The chain combines TRBV6-5 with TRBJ1-5. The CDR3 has 15 residues. Germline V gene sequence: CDR1 MNHEY, CDR2 SVGAGI.

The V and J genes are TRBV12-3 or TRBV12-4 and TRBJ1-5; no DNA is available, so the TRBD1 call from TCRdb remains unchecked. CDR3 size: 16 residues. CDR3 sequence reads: CASSLGQGRGNQPQHF.

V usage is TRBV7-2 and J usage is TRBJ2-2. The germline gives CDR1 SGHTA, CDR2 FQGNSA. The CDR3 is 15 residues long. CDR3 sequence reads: CASSLDARRTGELFF.

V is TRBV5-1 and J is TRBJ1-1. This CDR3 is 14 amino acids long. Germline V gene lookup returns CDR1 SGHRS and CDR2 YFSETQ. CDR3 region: CASSWETEGREAFF.

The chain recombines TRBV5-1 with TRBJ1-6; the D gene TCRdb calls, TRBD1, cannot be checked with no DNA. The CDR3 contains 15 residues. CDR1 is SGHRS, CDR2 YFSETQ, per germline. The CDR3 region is CASSIDGAWSSPLHF. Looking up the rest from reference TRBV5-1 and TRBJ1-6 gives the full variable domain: KAGVTQTPRYLIKTRGQQVTLSCSPISGHRSVSWYQQTPGQGLQFLFEYFSETQRNKGNFPGRFSGRQFSNSRSEMNVSTLELGDSALYLCASSIDGAWSSPLHFGNGTRLTVT.

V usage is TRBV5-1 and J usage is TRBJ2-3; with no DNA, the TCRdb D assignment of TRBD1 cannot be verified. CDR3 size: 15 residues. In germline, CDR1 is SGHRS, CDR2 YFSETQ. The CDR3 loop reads CASSPPRGSPDTQYF.

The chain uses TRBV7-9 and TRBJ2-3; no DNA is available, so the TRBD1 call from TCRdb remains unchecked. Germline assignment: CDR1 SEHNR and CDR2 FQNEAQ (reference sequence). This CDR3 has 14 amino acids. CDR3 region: CASSQRQGIDTQYF.

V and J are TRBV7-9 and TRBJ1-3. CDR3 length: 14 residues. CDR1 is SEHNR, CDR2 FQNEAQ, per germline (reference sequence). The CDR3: CASTLQLSGNTIYF.

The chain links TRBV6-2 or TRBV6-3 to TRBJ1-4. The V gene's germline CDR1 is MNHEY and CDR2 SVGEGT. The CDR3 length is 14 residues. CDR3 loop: CASSYGRRREKLFF.

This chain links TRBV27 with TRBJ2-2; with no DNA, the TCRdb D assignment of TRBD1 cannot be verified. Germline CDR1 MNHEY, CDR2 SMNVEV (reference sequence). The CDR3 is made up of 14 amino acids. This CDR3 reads CASSWGQVTGELFF.

CDR3: CSARGRTSSSQYF. The rearrangement links TRBV20-1 to TRBJ2-3; lacking DNA, the TRBD2 call made by TCRdb goes unchecked. This CDR3 region has 13 residues. Germline V CDR1 and CDR2: DFQATT, SNEGSKA (reference sequence).

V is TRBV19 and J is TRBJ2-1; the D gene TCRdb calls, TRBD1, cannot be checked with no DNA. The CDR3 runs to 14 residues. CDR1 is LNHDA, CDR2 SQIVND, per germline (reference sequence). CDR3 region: CASSIYGQYNEQFF. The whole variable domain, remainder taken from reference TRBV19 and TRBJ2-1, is DGGITQSPKYLFRKEGQNVTLSCEQNLNHDAMYWYRQDPGQGLRLIYYSQIVNDFQKGDIAEGYSVSREKKESFPLTVTSAQKNPTAFYLCASSIYGQYNEQFFGPGTRLTVL.

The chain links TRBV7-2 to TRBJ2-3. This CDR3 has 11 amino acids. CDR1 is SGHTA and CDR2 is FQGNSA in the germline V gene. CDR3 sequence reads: CASSTTDTQYF.

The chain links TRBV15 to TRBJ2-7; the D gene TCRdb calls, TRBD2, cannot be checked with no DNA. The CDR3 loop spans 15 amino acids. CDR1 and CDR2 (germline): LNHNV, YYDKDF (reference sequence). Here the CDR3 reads CATSRGGGIIYEQYF.

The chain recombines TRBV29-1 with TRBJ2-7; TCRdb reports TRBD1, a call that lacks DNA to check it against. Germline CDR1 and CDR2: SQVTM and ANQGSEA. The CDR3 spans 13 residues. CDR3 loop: CSVASGASYEQYF.

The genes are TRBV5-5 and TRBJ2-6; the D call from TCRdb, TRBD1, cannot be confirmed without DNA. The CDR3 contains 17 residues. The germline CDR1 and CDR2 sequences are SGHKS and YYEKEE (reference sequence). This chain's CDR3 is CASSLSEAASGANVLTF.

The chain's CDR3 is CASSLVRDSFRNEQYF. The chain uses TRBV7-9 and TRBJ2-7; the D call of TRBD2 rests on TCRdb alone, since no DNA is present to check it. The CDR3 runs to 16 residues. CDR1 SEHNR and CDR2 FQNEAQ come from the germline V gene (reference sequence).

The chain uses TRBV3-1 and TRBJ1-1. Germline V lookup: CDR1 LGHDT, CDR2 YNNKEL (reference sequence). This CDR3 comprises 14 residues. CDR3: CASSLVGGNTEAFF.

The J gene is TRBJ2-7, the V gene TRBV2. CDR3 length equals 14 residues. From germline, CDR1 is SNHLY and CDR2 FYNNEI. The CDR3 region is CASKTEPSSYEQYF.

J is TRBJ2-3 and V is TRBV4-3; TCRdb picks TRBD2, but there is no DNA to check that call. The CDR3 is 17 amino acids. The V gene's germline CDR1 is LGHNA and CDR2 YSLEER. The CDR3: CASSQVWSAGVGDTQYF.

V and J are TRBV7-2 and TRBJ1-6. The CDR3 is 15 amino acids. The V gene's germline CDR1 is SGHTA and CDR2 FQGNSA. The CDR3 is CASSLVRGINSPLHF. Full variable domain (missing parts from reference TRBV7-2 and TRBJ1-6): GAGVSQSPSNKVTEKGKDVELRCDPISGHTALYWYRQSLGQGLEFLIYFQGNSAPDKSGLPSDRFSAERTGGSVSTLTIQRTQQEDSAVYLCASSLVRGINSPLHFGNGTRLTVT.